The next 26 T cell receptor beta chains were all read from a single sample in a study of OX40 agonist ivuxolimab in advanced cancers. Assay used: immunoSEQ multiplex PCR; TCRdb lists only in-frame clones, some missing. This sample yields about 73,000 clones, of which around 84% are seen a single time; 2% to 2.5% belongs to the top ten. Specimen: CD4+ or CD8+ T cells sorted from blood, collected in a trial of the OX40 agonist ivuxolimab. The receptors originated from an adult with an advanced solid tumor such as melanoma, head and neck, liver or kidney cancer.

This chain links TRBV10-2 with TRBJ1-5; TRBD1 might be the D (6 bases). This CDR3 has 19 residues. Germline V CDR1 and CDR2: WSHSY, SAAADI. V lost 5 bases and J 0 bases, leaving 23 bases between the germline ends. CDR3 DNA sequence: TGCGCCAGCAGTCCCAAGGGGGGGGGACTCCGGTATAGCAATCAGCCCCAGCATTTT. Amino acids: CASSPKGGGLRYSNQPQHF.

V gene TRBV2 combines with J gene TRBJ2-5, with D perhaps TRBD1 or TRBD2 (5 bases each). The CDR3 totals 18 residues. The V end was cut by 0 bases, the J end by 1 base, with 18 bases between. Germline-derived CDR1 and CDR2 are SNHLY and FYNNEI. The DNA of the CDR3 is TGTGCCAGCAGTGAAGCCGGGACCAGCATCAACCTCCAAGAGACCCAGTACTTC. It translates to CASSEAGTSINLQETQYF.

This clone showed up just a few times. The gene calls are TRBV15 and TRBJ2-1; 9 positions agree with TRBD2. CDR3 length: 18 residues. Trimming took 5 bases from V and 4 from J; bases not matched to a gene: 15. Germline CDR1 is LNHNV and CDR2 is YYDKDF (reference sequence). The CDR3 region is CATSSGTSNPRGYNEQFF. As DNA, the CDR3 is TGTGCCACCAGCTCCGGGACTAGCAATCCCCGGGGGTACAATGAGCAGTTCTTC. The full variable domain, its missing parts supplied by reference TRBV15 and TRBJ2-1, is DAMVIQNPRYQVTQFGKPVTLSCSQTLNHNVMYWYQQKSSQAPKLLFHYYDKDFNNEADTPDNFQSRRPNTSFCFLDIRSPGLGDTAMYLCATSSGTSNPRGYNEQFFGPGTRLTVL.

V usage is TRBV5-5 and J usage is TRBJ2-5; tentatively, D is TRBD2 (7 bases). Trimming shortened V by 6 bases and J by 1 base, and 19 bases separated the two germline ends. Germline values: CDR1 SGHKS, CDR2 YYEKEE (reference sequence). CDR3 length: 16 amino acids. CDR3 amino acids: CASMRPEGGLQETQYF. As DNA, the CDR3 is TGTGCCAGCATGCGGCCGGAGGGGGGGCTCCAAGAGACCCAGTACTTC.

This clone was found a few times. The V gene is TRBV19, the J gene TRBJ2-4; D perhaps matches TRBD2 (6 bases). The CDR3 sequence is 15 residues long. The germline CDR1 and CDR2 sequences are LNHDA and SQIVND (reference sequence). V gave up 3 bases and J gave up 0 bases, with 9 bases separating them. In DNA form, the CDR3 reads TGTGCCAGTAGTATCGGGGGTATAGCCAAAAACATTCAGTACTTC. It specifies CASSIGGIAKNIQYF.

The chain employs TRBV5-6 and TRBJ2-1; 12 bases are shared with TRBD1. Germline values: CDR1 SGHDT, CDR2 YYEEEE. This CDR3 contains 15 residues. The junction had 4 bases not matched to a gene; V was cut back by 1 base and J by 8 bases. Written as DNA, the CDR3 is TGTGCCAGCAGCTTGACCGGGACAGGGGGCCATGAGCAGTTCTTC. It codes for CASSLTGTGGHEQFF.

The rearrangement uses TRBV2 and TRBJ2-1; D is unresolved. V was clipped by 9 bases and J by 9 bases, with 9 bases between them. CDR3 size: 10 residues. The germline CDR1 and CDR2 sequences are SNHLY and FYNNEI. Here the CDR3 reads CASRWGEQFF. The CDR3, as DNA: TGTGCCAGTAGGTGGGGTGAGCAGTTCTTC.

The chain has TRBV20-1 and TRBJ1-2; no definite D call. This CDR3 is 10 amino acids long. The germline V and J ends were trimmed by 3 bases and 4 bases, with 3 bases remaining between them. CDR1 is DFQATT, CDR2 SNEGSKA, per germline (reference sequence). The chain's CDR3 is CSARAYGYTF. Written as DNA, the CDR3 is TGCAGTGCTAGGGCCTATGGCTACACCTTC.

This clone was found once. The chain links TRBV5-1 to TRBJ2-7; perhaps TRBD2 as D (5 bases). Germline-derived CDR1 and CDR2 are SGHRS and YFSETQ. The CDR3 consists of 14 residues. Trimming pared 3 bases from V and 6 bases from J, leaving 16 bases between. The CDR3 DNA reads TGCGCCAGCAGCTCCCTGGGGAGAGAAGGCGAGCAGTACTTC. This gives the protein CASSSLGREGEQYF.

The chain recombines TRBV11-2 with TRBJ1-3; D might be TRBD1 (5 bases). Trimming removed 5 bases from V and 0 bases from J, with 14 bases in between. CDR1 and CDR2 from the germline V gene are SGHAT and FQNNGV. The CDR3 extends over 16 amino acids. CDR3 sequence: CASSAAGRPSGNTIYF. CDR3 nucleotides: TGTGCCAGCAGCGCGGCGGGACGGCCCTCTGGAAACACCATATATTTT. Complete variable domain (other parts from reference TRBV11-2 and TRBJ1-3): EAGVAQSPRYKIIEKRQSVAFWCNPISGHATLYWYQQILGQGPKLLIQFQNNGVVDDSQLPKDRFSAERLKGVDSTLKIQPAKLEDSAVYLCASSAAGRPSGNTIYFGEGSWLTVV.

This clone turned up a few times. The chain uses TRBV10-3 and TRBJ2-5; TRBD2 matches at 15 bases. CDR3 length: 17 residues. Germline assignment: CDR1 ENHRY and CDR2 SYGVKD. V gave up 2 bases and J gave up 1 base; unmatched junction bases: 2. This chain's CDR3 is CAISEPGLAGGQETQYF. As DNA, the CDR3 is TGTGCCATCAGTGAGCCGGGACTAGCGGGAGGCCAAGAGACCCAGTACTTC.

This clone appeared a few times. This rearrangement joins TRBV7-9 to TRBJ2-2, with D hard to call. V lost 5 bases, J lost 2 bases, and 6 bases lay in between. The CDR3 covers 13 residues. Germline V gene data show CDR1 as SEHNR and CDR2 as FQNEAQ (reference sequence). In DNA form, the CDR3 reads TGTGCCAGCAGCCTCCTTAACACCGGGGAGCTGTTTTTT. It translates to CASSLLNTGELFF.

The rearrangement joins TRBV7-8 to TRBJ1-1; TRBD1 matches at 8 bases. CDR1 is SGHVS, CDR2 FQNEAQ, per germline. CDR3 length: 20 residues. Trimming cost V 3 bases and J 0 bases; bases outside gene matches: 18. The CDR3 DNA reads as TGTGCCAGCAGCTTCCCGACAGGGGCCAAACCCTGGGCCCTGAACACTGAAGCTTTCTTT. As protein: CASSFPTGAKPWALNTEAFF.

The CDR3 nucleotides read TGTGCCAGTAGTATAGACAGGGGGCGCGAGCAGTACTTC. Encoded protein: CASSIDRGREQYF. This rearrangement joins TRBV19 to TRBJ2-7, with 8 bases that match TRBD1. CDR3 length equals 13 residues. CDR1 LNHDA and CDR2 SQIVND come from the germline V gene (reference sequence). V lost 0 bases, J lost 6 bases, and 1 base stayed unmatched.

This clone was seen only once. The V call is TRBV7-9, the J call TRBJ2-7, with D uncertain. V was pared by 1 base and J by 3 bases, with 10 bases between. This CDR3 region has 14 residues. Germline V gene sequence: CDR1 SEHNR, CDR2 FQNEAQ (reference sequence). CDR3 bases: TGTGCCAGCAGCTTAGATCAGTCATACTACGAGCAGTACTTC. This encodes CASSLDQSYYEQYF.

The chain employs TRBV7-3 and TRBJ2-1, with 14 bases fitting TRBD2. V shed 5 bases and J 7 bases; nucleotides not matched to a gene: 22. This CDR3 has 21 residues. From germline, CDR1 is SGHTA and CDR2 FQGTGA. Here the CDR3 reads CASSDPGTSGGLFPGVNEQFF. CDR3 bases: TGTGCCAGCAGCGACCCAGGGACTAGCGGGGGTCTTTTCCCGGGTGTAAATGAGCAGTTCTTC.

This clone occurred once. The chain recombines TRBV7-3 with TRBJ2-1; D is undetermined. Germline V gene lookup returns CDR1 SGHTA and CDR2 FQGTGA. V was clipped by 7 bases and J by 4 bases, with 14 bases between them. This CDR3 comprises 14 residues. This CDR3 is CASNSPGGYNEQFF. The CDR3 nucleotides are TGTGCCAGCAACTCCCCGGGCGGTTACAATGAGCAGTTCTTC.

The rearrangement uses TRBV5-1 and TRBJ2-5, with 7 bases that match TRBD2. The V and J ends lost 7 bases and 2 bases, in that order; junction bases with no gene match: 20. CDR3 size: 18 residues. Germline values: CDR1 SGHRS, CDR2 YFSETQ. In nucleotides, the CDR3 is TGCGCCAGCGGCGTGGGGTGGGCCGGAGCGGGACTTCAAGAGACCCAGTACTTC. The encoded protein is CASGVGWAGAGLQETQYF.

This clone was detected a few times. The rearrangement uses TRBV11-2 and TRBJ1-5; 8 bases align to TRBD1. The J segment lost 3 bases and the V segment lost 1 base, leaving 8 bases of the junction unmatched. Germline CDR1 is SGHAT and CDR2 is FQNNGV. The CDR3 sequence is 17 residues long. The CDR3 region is CASSLGRDRIYNQPQHF. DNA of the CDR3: TGTGCCAGCAGCTTAGGGAGGGACAGGATTTACAATCAGCCCCAGCATTTT. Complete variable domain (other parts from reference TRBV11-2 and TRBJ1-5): EAGVAQSPRYKIIEKRQSVAFWCNPISGHATLYWYQQILGQGPKLLIQFQNNGVVDDSQLPKDRFSAERLKGVDSTLKIQPAKLEDSAVYLCASSLGRDRIYNQPQHFGDGTRLSIL.

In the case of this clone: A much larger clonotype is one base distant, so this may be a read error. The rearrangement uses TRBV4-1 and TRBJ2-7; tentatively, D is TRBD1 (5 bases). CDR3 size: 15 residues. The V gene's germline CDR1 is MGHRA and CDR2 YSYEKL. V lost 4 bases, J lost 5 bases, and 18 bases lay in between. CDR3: CASSRTKATPNEQYF. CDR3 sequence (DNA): TGCGCCAGCAGCCGGACAAAGGCTACCCCCAACGAGCAGTACTTC.

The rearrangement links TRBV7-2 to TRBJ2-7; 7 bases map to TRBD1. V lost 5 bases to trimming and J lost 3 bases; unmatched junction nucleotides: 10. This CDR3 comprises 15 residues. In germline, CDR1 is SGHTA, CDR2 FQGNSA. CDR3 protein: CASSPEGAGGYEQYF. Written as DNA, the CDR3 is TGTGCCAGCAGCCCCGAGGGAGCAGGGGGCTACGAGCAGTACTTC. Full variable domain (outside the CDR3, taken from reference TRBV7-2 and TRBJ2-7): GAGVSQSPSNKVTEKGKDVELRCDPISGHTALYWYRQSLGQGLEFLIYFQGNSAPDKSGLPSDRFSAERTGGSVSTLTIQRTQQEDSAVYLCASSPEGAGGYEQYFGPGTRLTVT.

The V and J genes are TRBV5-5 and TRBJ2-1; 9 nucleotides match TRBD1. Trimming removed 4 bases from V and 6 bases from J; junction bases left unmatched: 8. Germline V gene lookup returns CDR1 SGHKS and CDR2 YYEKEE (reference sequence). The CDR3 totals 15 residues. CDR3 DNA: TGTGCCAGCAGCCCGTTACAGGGGGCGGTCAATGAGCAGTTCTTC. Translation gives CASSPLQGAVNEQFF.

The CDR3 protein is CASSRPPRTGELFF. The CDR3 nucleotides are TGTGCCAGCAGCCGGCCCCCTCGGACCGGGGAGCTGTTTTTT. The genes are TRBV14 and TRBJ2-2; no reliable D call. There are 14 residues in the CDR3. V lost 4 bases and J lost 5, with 11 bases in between. In germline, CDR1 is SGHDN, CDR2 FVKESK.

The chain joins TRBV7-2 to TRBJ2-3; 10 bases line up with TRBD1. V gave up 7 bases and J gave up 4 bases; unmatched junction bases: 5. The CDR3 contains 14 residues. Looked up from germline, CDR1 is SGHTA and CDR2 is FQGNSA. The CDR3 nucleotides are TGTGCCAGCATAGACAGGGGGCAAGCAGATACGCAGTATTTT. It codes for CASIDRGQADTQYF.

The CDR3 spells CASSSGQPGVETQYF. The CDR3 region has the DNA TGTGCCAGCAGCTCCGGACAACCCGGGGTAGAGACCCAGTACTTC. The chain uses TRBV7-2 and TRBJ2-5, with D possibly being TRBD1 or TRBD2 (5 bases each). Trimming left V 4 bases short and J 4 bases short, with 16 bases between. The CDR3 covers 15 residues. Germline loops: CDR1 SGHTA, CDR2 FQGNSA.

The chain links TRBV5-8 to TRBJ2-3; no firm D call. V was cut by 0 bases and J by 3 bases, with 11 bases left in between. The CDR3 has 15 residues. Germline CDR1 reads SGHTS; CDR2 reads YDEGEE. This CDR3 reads CASSLVFLDTDTQYF. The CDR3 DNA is TGTGCCAGCAGCTTGGTCTTCCTAGATACAGATACGCAGTATTTT. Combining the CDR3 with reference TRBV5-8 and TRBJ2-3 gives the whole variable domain EAGVTQSPTHLIKTRGQQATLRCSPISGHTSVYWYQQALGLGLQFLLWYDEGEERNRGNFPPRFSGRQFPNYSSELNVNALELEDSALYLCASSLVFLDTDTQYFGPGTRLTVL.